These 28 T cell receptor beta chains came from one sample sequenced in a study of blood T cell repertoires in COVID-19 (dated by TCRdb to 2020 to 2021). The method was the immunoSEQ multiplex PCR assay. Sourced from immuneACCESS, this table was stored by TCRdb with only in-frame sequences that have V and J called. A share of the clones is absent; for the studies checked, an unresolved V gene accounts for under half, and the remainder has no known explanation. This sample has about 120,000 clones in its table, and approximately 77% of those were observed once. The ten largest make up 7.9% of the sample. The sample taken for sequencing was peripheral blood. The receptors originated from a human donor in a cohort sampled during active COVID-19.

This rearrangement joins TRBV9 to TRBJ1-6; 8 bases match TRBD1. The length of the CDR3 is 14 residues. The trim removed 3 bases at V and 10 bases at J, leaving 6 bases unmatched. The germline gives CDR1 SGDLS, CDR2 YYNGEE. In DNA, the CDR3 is TGTGCCAGCAGCGCCACAGGGGGTCCCTCACCCCTCCACTTT. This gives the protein CASSATGGPSPLHF.

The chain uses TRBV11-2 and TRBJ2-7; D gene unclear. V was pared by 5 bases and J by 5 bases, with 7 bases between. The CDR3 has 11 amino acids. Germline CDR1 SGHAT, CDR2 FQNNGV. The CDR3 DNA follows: TGTGCCAGCAGCGACTTAGACGAGCAGTACTTC. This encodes CASSDLDEQYF.

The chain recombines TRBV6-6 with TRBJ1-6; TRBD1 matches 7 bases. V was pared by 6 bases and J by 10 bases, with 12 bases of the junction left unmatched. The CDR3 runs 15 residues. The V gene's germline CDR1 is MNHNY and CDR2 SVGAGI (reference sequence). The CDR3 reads CASRAIGGNGSPLHF. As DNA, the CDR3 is TGTGCCAGCAGGGCGATAGGGGGCAACGGGTCACCCCTCCACTTT.

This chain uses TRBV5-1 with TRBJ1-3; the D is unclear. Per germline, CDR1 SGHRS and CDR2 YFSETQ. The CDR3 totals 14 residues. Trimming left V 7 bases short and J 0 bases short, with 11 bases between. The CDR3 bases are TGCGCCAGCCGCTCCGCGGGCTCTGGAAACACCATATATTTT. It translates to CASRSAGSGNTIYF.

CDR3 DNA sequence: TGTGCCAGCAGTGGGACAGACAATCAGCCCCAGCATTTT. Translation: CASSGTDNQPQHF. The rearrangement links TRBV2 to TRBJ1-5, with TRBD1 as a possible D gene (6 bases). V gave up 4 bases and J gave up 3 bases, with 7 bases separating them. CDR3 length: 13 residues. Germline loops: CDR1 SNHLY, CDR2 FYNNEI. Full variable domain (outside the CDR3, taken from reference TRBV2 and TRBJ1-5): EPEVTQTPSHQVTQMGQEVILRCVPISNHLYFYWYRQILGQKVEFLVSFYNNEISEKSEIFDDQFSVERPDGSNFTLKIRSTKLEDSAMYFCASSGTDNQPQHFGDGTRLSIL.

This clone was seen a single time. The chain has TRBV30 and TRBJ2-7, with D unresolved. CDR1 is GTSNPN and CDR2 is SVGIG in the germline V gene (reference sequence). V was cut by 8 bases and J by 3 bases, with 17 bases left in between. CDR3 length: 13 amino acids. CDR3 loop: CAAWVKEFYEQYF. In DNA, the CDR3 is TGTGCCGCCTGGGTAAAGGAGTTCTACGAGCAGTACTTC.

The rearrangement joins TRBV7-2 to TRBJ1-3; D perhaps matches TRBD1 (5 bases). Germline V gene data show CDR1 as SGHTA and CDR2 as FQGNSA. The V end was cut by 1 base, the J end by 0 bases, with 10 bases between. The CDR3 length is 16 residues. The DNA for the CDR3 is TGTGCCAGCAGCTTAGTAGGGGTCTCCTCTGGAAACACCATATATTTT. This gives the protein CASSLVGVSSGNTIYF.

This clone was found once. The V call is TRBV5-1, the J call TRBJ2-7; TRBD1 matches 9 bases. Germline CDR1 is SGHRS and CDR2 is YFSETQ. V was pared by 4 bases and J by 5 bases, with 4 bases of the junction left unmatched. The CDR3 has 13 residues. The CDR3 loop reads CASSPGQGHEQYF. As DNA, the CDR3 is TGCGCCAGCAGCCCGGGACAGGGCCACGAGCAGTACTTC.

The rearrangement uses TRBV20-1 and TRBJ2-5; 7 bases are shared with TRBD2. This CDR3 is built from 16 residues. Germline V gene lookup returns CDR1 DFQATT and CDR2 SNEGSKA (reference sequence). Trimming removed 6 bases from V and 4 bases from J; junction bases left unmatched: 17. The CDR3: CSASRSRAGEGETQYF. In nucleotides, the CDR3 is TGCAGTGCCAGTAGGAGCAGGGCGGGAGAAGGAGAGACCCAGTACTTC.

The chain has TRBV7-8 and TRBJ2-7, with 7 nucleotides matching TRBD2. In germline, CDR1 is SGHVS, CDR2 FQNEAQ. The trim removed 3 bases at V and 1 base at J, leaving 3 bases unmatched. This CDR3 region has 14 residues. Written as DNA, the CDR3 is TGTGCCAGCAGCTTGCCGGGACTATCCTACGAGCAGTACTTC. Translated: CASSLPGLSYEQYF.

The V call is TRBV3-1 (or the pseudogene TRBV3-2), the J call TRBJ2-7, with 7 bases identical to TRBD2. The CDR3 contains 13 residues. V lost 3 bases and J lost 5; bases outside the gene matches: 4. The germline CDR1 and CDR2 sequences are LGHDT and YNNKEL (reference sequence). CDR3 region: CASSQRGGNEQYF. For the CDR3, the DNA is TGTGCCAGCAGCCAGCGCGGGGGAAACGAGCAGTACTTC.

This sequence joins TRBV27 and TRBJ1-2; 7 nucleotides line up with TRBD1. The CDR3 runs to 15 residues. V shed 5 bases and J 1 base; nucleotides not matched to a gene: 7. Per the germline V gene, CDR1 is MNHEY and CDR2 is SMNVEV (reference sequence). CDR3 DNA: TGTGCCAGCAGTCCCCGGACAGGCCTTAACTATGGCTACACCTTC. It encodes CASSPRTGLNYGYTF.

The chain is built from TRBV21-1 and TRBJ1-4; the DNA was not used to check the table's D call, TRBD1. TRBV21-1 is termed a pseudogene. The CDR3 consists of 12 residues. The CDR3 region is CASKGDNEKLFF. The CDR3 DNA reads TGTGCCAGCAAGGGGGATAATGAAAAACTGTTTTTT.

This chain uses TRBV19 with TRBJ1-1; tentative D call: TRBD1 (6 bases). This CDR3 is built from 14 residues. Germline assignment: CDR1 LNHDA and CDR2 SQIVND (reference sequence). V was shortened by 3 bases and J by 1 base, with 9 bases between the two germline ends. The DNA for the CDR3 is TGTGCCAGTAGTATCACAGGGTGGAACACTGAAGCTTTCTTT. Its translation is CASSITGWNTEAFF.

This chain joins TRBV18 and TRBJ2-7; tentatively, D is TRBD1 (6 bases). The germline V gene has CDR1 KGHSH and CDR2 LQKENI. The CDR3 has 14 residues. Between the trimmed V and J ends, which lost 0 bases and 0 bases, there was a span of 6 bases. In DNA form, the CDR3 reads TGTGCCAGCTCACCACCGGACAGCTCCTACGAGCAGTACTTC. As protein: CASSPPDSSYEQYF.

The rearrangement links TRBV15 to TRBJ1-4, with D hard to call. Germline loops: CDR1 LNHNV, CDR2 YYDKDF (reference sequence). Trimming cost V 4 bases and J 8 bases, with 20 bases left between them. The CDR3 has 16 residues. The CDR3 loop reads CATSTTTVGIREKLFF. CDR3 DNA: TGTGCCACCAGCACAACAACAGTTGGTATCCGGGAAAAACTGTTTTTT.

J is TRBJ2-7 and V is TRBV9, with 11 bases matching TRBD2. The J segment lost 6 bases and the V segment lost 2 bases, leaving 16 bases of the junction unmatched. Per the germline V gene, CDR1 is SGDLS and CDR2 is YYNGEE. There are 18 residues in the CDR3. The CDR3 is CASSVSTSGSTIGVEQYF. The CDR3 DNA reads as TGTGCCAGCAGCGTTAGTACTAGCGGGAGTACGATCGGCGTCGAGCAGTACTTC.

Here the CDR3 reads CASSQTAYTEAFF. CDR3 sequence (DNA): TGTGCCAGCAGCCAGACAGCGTACACTGAAGCTTTCTTT. This chain connects TRBV27 to TRBJ1-1, with a possible D match to TRBD1 (5 bases). CDR1 MNHEY and CDR2 SMNVEV come from the germline V gene (reference sequence). This CDR3 region has 13 residues. The ends were cut back, 6 bases at V and 3 bases at J, with 11 bases in the middle.

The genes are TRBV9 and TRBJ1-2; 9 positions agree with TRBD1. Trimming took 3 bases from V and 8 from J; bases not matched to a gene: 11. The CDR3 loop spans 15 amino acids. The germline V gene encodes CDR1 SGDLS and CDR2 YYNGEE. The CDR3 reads CASSATGTGSWGYTF. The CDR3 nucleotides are TGTGCCAGCAGCGCCACCGGGACAGGGAGTTGGGGCTACACCTTC.

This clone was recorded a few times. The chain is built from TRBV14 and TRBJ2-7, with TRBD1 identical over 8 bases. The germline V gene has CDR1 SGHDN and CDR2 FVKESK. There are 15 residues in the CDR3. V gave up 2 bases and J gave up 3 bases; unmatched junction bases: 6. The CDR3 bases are TGTGCCAGCAGCCAATTAGGACAGGGCTTCTACGAGCAGTACTTC. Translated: CASSQLGQGFYEQYF.

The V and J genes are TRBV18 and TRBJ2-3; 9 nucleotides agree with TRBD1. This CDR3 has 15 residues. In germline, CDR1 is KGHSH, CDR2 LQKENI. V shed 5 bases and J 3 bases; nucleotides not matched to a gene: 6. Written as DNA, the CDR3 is TGTGCCAGCTCAGCTACAGGGGGCCGGACAGATACGCAGTATTTT. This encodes CASSATGGRTDTQYF.

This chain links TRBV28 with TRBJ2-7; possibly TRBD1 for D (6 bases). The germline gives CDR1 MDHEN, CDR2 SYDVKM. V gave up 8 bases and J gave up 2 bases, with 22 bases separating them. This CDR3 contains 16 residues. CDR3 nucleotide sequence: TGTGCCAGCGTGGCCGGGGCCCAGAAGGGGGCCTACGAGCAGTACTTC. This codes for CASVAGAQKGAYEQYF.

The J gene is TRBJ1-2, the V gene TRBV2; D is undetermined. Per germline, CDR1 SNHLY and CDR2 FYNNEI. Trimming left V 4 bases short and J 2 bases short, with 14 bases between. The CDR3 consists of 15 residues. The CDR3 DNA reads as TGTGCCAGCAGTGCCTATAATCCGGGAAACTATGGCTACACCTTC. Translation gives CASSAYNPGNYGYTF.

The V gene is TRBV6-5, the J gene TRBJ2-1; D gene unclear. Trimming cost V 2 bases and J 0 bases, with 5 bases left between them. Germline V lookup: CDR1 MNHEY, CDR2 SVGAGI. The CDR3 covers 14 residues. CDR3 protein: CASSYGTSYNEQFF. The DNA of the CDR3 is TGTGCCAGCAGTTACGGCACCTCCTACAATGAGCAGTTCTTC.

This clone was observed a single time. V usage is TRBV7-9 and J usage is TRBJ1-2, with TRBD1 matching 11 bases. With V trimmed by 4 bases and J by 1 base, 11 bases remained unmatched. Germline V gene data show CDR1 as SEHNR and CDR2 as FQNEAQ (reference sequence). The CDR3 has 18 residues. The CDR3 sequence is CASSSTGTGGADNYGYTF. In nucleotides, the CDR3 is TGTGCCAGCAGCTCAACTGGGACAGGGGGGGCTGATAACTATGGCTACACCTTC.

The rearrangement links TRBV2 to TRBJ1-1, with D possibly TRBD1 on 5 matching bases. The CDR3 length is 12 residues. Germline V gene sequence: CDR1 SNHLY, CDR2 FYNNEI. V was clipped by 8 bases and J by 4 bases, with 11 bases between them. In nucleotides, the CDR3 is TGTGCCAGCTCCGACGGGGGCACTGAAGCTTTCTTT. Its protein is CASSDGGTEAFF.

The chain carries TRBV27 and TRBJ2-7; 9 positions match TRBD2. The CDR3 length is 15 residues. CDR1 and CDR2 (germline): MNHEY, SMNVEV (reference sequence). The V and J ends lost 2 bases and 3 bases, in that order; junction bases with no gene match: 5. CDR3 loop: CASSLRLAGIYEQYF. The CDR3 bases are TGTGCCAGCAGTTTACGGCTAGCGGGGATCTACGAGCAGTACTTC.

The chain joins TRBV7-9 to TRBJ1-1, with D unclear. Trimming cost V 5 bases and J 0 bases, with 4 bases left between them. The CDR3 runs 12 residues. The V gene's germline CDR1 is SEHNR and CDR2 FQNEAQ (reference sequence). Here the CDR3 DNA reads TGTGCCAGCAGCCCTCTGAACACTGAAGCTTTCTTT. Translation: CASSPLNTEAFF.